This T cell receptor beta chain was sequenced for a study of cytomegalovirus exposure and HLA in healthy donors. Overall study findings and caveats: A few chains tied to CMV proved CMV antigen-specific in vitro.

As for this clone: The antigen is unknown.

Produced via immunoSEQ multiplex PCR; TCRdb's table is partial and in-frame only. The table lists 200,000 to 250,000 clones, approximately 87% of them singletons. The germline V gene has CDR1 SGHVS and CDR2 FQNEAQ. The CDR3 extends over 16 amino acids. V was clipped by 3 bases and J by 6 bases, with 18 bases between them. The sample consisted of PBMCs. The clonotype comes from a woman aged 18 to 35 in good health and CMV-seronegative. V gene TRBV7-8 combines with J gene TRBJ2-1; D uncertain. The DNA of the CDR3 is TGTGCCAGCAGCTTTCTCGGTGGAGCGAGACGCAATGAGCAGTTCTTC. This encodes CASSFLGGARRNEQFF.